This T cell receptor beta chain appears in the sequencing data of a study of shared clonotypes between healthy human individuals. The table came from immunoSEQ multiplex PCR; TCRdb's copy has only in-frame clones and leaves some out. The sample lists approximately 1,500,000 clones, roughly 98% occurring once. The ends lost 1 base at V and 6 bases at J; junction bases unmatched: 10. CDR1 and CDR2 (germline): SEHNR, FQNEAQ (reference sequence). The CDR3 covers 18 residues. The sequencing sample was made of naive CD4+ T cells sorted from blood. Indicated subset: CD45RA+ positively selected. The receptor comes from a man between 25 and 39 years old in good health. The chain is built from TRBV7-9 and TRBJ2-1; 12 nucleotides match TRBD2. The DNA of the CDR3 is TGTGCCAGCAGCTTAGGGGGACTAGCGGGTTTTACTGGCAATGAGCAGTTCTTC. This codes for CASSLGGLAGFTGNEQFF.